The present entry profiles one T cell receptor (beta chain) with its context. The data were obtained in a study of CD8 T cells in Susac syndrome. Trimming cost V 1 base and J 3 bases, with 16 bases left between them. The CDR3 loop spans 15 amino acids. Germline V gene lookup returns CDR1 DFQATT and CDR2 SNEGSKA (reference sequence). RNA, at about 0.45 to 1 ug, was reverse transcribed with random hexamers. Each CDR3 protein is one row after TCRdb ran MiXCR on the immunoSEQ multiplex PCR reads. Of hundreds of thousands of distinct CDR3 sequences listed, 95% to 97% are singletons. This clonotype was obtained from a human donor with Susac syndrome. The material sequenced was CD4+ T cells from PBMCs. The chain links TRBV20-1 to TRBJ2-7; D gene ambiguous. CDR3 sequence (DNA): TGCAGTGCTAGAGCCCCCACGACTGTAAACTACGAGCAGTACTTC. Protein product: CSARAPTTVNYEQYF.